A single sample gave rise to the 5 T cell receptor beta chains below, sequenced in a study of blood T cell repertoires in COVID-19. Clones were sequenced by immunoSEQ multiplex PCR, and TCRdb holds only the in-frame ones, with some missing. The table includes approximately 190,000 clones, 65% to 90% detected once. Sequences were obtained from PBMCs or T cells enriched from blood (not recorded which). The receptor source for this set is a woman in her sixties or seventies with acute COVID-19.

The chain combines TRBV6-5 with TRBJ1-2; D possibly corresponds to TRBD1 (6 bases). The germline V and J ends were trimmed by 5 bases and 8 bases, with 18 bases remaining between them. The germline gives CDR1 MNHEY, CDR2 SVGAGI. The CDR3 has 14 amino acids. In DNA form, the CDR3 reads TGTGCCAGCAGTCCCAACCCCAGGGGTAGCGGCTACACCTTC. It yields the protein CASSPNPRGSGYTF.

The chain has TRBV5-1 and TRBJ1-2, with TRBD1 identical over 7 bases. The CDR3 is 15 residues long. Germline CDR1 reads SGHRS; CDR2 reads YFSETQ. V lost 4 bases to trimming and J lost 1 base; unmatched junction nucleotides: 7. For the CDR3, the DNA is TGCGCCAGCAGCCCCCGACAGGGCCTTAACTATGGCTACACCTTC. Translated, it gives CASSPRQGLNYGYTF.

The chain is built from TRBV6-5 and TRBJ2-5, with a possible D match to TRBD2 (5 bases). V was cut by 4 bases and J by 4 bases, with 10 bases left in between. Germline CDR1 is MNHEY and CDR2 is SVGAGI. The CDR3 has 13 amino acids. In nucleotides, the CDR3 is TGTGCCAGCAGTTCTACTAGTGGAGAGACCCAGTACTTC. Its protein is CASSSTSGETQYF.

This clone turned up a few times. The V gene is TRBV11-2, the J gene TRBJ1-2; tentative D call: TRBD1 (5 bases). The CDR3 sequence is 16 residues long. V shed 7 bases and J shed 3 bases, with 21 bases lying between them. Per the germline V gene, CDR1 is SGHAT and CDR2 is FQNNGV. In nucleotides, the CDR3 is TGTGCCAGCACCCGGGGGGTCGGGGTCCAAGACTATGGCTACACCTTC. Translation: CASTRGVGVQDYGYTF.

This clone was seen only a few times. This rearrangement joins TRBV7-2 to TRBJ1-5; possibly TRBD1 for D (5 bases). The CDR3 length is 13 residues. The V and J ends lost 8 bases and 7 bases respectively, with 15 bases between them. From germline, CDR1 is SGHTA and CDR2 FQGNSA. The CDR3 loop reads CASSQQVEQPQHF. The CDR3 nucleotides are TGTGCCAGCTCCCAACAGGTAGAGCAGCCCCAGCATTTT.